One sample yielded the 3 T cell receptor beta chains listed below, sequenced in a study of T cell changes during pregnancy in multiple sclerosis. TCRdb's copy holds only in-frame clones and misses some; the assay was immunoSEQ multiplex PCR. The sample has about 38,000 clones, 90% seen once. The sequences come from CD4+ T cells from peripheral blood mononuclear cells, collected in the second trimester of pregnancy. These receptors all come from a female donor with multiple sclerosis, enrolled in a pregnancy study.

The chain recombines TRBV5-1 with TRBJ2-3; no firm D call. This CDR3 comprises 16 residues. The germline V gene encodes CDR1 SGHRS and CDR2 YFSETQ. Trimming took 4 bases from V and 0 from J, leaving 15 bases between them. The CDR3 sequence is CASSVWSRSSTDTQYF. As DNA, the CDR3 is TGCGCCAGCAGCGTGTGGTCTCGGTCTAGCACAGATACGCAGTATTTT. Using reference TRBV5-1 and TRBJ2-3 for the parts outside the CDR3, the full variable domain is KAGVTQTPRYLIKTRGQQVTLSCSPISGHRSVSWYQQTPGQGLQFLFEYFSETQRNKGNFPGRFSGRQFSNSRSEMNVSTLELGDSALYLCASSVWSRSSTDTQYFGPGTRLTVL.

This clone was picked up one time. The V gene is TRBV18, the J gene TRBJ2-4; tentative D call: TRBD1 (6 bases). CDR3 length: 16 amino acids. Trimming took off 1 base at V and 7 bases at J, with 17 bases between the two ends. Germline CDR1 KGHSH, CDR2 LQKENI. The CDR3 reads CASSPRIGQRFNIQYF. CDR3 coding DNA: TGTGCCAGCTCACCACGAATTGGACAGAGATTTAACATTCAGTACTTC.

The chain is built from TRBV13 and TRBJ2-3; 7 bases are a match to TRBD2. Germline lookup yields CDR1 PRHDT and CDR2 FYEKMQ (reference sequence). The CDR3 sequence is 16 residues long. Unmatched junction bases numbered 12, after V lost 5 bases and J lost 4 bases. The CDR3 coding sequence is TGTGCCAGCAGCAAAAAGACTGGCGGGAGTGCAGATACGCAGTATTTT. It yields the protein CASSKKTGGSADTQYF.